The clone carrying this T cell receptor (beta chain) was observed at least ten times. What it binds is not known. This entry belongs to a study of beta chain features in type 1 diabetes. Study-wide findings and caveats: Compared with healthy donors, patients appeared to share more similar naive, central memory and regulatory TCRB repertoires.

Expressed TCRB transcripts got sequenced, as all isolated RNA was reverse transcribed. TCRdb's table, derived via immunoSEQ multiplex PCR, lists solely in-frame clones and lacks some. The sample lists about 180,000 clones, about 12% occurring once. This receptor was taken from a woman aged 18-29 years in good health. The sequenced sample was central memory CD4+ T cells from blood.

The chain's CDR3 is CASSLEASGKYEQYF. CDR3 DNA: TGTGCCAGCAGCTTAGAGGCTAGCGGTAAATACGAGCAGTACTTC. This rearrangement joins TRBV7-2 to TRBJ2-7, with 7 bases matching TRBD2. This CDR3 is 15 amino acids long. Per germline, CDR1 SGHTA and CDR2 FQGNSA. Trimming removed 1 base from V and 4 bases from J; junction bases left unmatched: 7.